What follows describes a single T cell receptor (beta chain). TCRdb keeps only in-frame clones here, not all; method: immunoSEQ multiplex PCR. Of approximately 39,000 clones listed, about 81% are singletons. The data originate from a study of OX40 agonist ivuxolimab in advanced cancers. Turning to the study itself: Hepatocellular carcinoma, melanoma, renal cell or head and neck cancer was diagnosed in the dose-escalation patients.

The CDR3 extends over 15 amino acids. From germline, CDR1 is KGHSH and CDR2 LQKENI. Trimming shortened V by 3 bases and J by 2 bases, and 13 bases separated the two germline ends. Specimen: CD4+ or CD8+ T cells sorted from blood, collected in a trial of the OX40 agonist ivuxolimab. This receptor was taken from an adult with an advanced solid tumor such as melanoma, head and neck, liver or kidney cancer. The rearrangement uses TRBV18 and TRBJ1-2; D possibly corresponds to TRBD1 (5 bases). CDR3 sequence: CASSPDGRGNYGYTF. The CDR3 DNA reads as TGTGCCAGCTCACCGGATGGACGGGGGAACTATGGCTACACCTTC.